This entry lists 20 T cell receptor beta chains sequenced from one sample in a study of T cell changes during pregnancy in multiple sclerosis. TCRdb keeps only in-frame clones here, not all; method: immunoSEQ multiplex PCR. The top ten hold around 0.69% of the sample, which has roughly 23,000 clones, about 89% seen once. Material: CD4+ T cells from peripheral blood mononuclear cells, obtained in the third trimester of pregnancy. These receptors originate from a female donor in good health, enrolled as a control in a pregnancy study.

The rearrangement links TRBV4-1 to TRBJ1-2, with 9 bases fitting TRBD1. Trimming cost V 0 bases and J 4 bases; bases outside gene matches: 3. This CDR3 is 15 amino acids long. Germline loops: CDR1 MGHRA, CDR2 YSYEKL. The CDR3 DNA follows: TGCGCCAGCAGCCAAGACGGACAGGGGATCTATGGCTACACCTTC. Its translation is CASSQDGQGIYGYTF.

The chain carries TRBV5-1 and TRBJ2-5; possibly TRBD1 for D (6 bases). Germline CDR1 reads SGHRS; CDR2 reads YFSETQ. The CDR3 spans 15 residues. Trimming took off 2 bases at V and 1 base at J, with 12 bases between the two ends. This CDR3 is CASSLGTGFQETQYF. The CDR3 coding sequence is TGCGCCAGCAGCTTAGGAACAGGGTTCCAAGAGACCCAGTACTTC.

The gene calls are TRBV28 and TRBJ2-1; 7 bases fit TRBD1. The germline CDR1 and CDR2 sequences are MDHEN and SYDVKM. V trimming: 7 bases; J trimming: 2 bases; junction bases outside the gene matches: 5. The CDR3 is 14 amino acids. The CDR3, as DNA: TGTGCCAGCAAGGATGGGACAGCCTACAATGAGCAGTTCTTC. Its translation: CASKDGTAYNEQFF.

V usage is TRBV5-4 and J usage is TRBJ2-4, with D possibly being TRBD1 (6 bases). The length of the CDR3 is 16 residues. CDR1 and CDR2 from the germline V gene are SGHNT and YYREEE (reference sequence). Trimming took 2 bases from V and 1 from J, leaving 13 bases between them. This chain's CDR3 is CASSLSLDRAKNIQYF. CDR3 DNA: TGTGCCAGCAGCTTATCCTTAGACAGGGCCAAAAACATTCAGTACTTC.

The chain is built from TRBV18 and TRBJ2-3; the D gene is possibly TRBD2 (5 bases). V was cut by 4 bases and J by 2 bases, with 13 bases left in between. Germline lookup yields CDR1 KGHSH and CDR2 LQKENI. The CDR3 is 15 residues long. The DNA of the CDR3 is TGTGCCAGCTCACTTGGTGCCGGGGTCACAGATACGCAGTATTTT. It encodes CASSLGAGVTDTQYF.

V and J are TRBV5-1 and TRBJ2-3; D is unresolved. This CDR3 comprises 16 residues. The germline gives CDR1 SGHRS, CDR2 YFSETQ. The V end lost 3 bases, the J end lost 0 bases, and 14 bases lay between the germline ends. DNA for the CDR3: TGCGCCAGCAGCTCGTATGACCTACTAAGCACAGATACGCAGTATTTT. It translates to CASSSYDLLSTDTQYF.

V gene TRBV12-5 combines with J gene TRBJ1-2; TRBD1 is a possible D gene (6 bases). CDR1 and CDR2 (germline): LGHNT, FRNRAP. V was pared by 0 bases and J by 0 bases, with 20 bases between. The CDR3 sequence is 19 residues long. The CDR3 DNA reads as TGTGCTAGTGGTTTGGTCCGCGTCAACCGACAGGTCCCTAACTATGGCTACACCTTC. It specifies CASGLVRVNRQVPNYGYTF.

The CDR3 nucleotides read TGTGCCAGCAGCGTCGGGCGGGGGTACCAAGAGACCCAGTACTTC. The encoded protein is CASSVGRGYQETQYF. V and J are TRBV9 and TRBJ2-5; 7 nucleotides line up with TRBD2. V lost 2 bases and J lost 0; bases outside the gene matches: 4. CDR1 and CDR2 from the germline V gene are SGDLS and YYNGEE. This CDR3 contains 15 residues. The full variable domain, in which reference TRBV9 and TRBJ2-5 provide the parts outside the CDR3, is DSGVTQTPKHLITATGQRVTLRCSPRSGDLSVYWYQQSLDQGLQFLIQYYNGEERAKGNILERFSAQQFPDLHSELNLSSLELGDSALYFCASSVGRGYQETQYFGPGTRLLVL.

This clone is a singleton in its sample. This chain joins TRBV27 and TRBJ2-1; weak D call: TRBD2 (6 bases). The germline CDR1 and CDR2 sequences are MNHEY and SMNVEV (reference sequence). The CDR3 spans 14 residues. With 5 bases removed from V and 1 base from J, the gap between germline ends came to 9 bases. The CDR3 spells CASSGGVSYNEQFF. DNA for the CDR3: TGTGCCAGCAGTGGCGGGGTATCCTACAATGAGCAGTTCTTC.

This sequence joins TRBV23-1 and TRBJ1-1; 8 bases align to TRBD1. TRBV23-1 is recorded as an ORF, its role being uncertain. This CDR3 has 16 residues. After removal of 5 bases from V and 3 bases from J, the junction contained 11 bases not matched to a gene. CDR3: CASSYYQGAQDTEAFF. CDR3 nucleotides: TGCGCCAGCAGTTATTATCAGGGGGCTCAGGACACTGAAGCTTTCTTT.

This clone has only a few counts. A read error may account for a junction end that differs from germline. This rearrangement joins TRBV9 to TRBJ1-1; 7 bases line up with TRBD1. This CDR3 is built from 13 residues. Germline V lookup: CDR1 SGDLS, CDR2 YYNGEE. CDR3 protein: CASSHDGGQSPRF. As DNA, the CDR3 is TGTGCCAGCAGCCACGATGGGGGACAGAGCCCTCGTTTT.

This clone appeared a few times. The chain employs TRBV19 and TRBJ1-6, with D possibly TRBD1 on 5 matching bases. V lost 11 bases to trimming and J lost 7 bases, with 18 bases between them. The CDR3 is 14 residues long. The germline V gene has CDR1 LNHDA and CDR2 SQIVND (reference sequence). CDR3 sequence reads: CAAQPTGPNSPLHF. The CDR3 DNA reads TGTGCCGCCCAACCTACAGGACCCAATTCACCCCTCCACTTT. The full variable domain, with the rest looked up from reference TRBV19 and TRBJ1-6, is DGGITQSPKYLFRKEGQNVTLSCEQNLNHDAMYWYRQDPGQGLRLIYYSQIVNDFQKGDIAEGYSVSREKKESFPLTVTSAQKNPTAFYLCAAQPTGPNSPLHFGNGTRLTVT.

Written as DNA, the CDR3 is TGTGCCAGCAGCTTATTTGCAGTAGGGGAAGAGACCCAGTACTTC. Translation: CASSLFAVGEETQYF. The V call is TRBV7-8, the J call TRBJ2-5; possibly TRBD1 for D (5 bases). Per the germline V gene, CDR1 is SGHVS and CDR2 is FQNEAQ. This CDR3 has 15 residues. Trimming took off 2 bases at V and 3 bases at J, with 13 bases between the two ends. The full variable domain, with the rest looked up from reference TRBV7-8 and TRBJ2-5, is GAGVSQSPRYKVAKRGQDVALRCDPISGHVSLFWYQQALGQGPEFLTYFQNEAQLDKSGLPSDRFFAERPEGSVSTLKIQRTQQEDSAVYLCASSLFAVGEETQYFGPGTRLLVL.

The chain couples TRBV12-5 to TRBJ2-7, with a tentative D call TRBD2 (6 bases). CDR3 size: 12 residues. V was shortened by 4 bases and J by 2 bases, with 6 bases between the two germline ends. CDR1 LGHNT and CDR2 FRNRAP come from the germline V gene. The DNA of the CDR3 is TGTGCTAGTGGTTGGGAGGCCTACGAGCAGTACTTC. Protein product: CASGWEAYEQYF.

The rearrangement uses TRBV10-3 and TRBJ2-2; TRBD1 agrees at 9 bases. The germline gives CDR1 ENHRY, CDR2 SYGVKD. After removal of 10 bases from V and 2 bases from J, the junction contained 5 bases not matched to a gene. This CDR3 is built from 14 residues. The CDR3: CATGTGKNTGELFF. In nucleotides, the CDR3 is TGTGCCACCGGGACAGGGAAAAACACCGGGGAGCTGTTTTTT.

The chain carries TRBV6-5 and TRBJ1-6, with D maybe TRBD1 (5 bases). Trimming removed 2 bases at V and 8 bases at J, with 16 bases between. The germline V gene encodes CDR1 MNHEY and CDR2 SVGAGI. The CDR3 covers 16 residues. In DNA form, the CDR3 reads TGTGCCAGCAGTTACCTCGGGGGGACTACTGATTCACCCCTCCACTTT. Protein: CASSYLGGTTDSPLHF.

The chain employs TRBV7-8 and TRBJ2-5, with 10 bases matching TRBD2. Germline CDR1 is SGHVS and CDR2 is FQNEAQ. This CDR3 has 16 amino acids. J gave up 5 bases and V 5 bases, and 11 bases lay outside the gene matches. The DNA of the CDR3 is TGTGCCAGCAGCACTTGGACTAGCGGTTTTGCGGAGACCCAGTACTTC. As protein: CASSTWTSGFAETQYF.

The CDR3 loop reads CASSRTWQGIMTDTQYF. CDR3 DNA: TGTGCCAGCAGCAGAACCTGGCAGGGAATAATGACAGATACGCAGTATTTT. This sequence joins TRBV21-1 and TRBJ2-3; the D call of TRBD1 is as the table states it, not checked on the DNA. TRBV21-1 is reported as a pseudogene. This CDR3 has 17 residues.

The chain links TRBV19 to TRBJ1-5; 7 bases are a match to TRBD1. V lost 9 bases and J lost 0; bases outside the gene matches: 5. This CDR3 comprises 14 residues. CDR1 and CDR2 from the germline V gene are LNHDA and SQIVND (reference sequence). The CDR3: CASDRAYSNQPQHF. CDR3 DNA sequence: TGTGCCAGCGACAGGGCTTATAGCAATCAGCCCCAGCATTTT.

The chain carries TRBV6-6 and TRBJ1-1; D is possibly TRBD1 (5 bases). Trimming took off 0 bases at V and 1 base at J, with 12 bases between the two ends. Germline assignment: CDR1 MNHNY and CDR2 SVGAGI (reference sequence). The CDR3 is 16 residues long. The CDR3 spells CASSYSGGRRNTEAFF. DNA for the CDR3: TGTGCCAGCAGTTACTCGGGGGGGAGGCGGAACACTGAAGCTTTCTTT.